The 29 T cell receptor beta chains listed next were all sequenced from one sample in a study of control samples from healthy donors and cancer patients. Data came from immunoSEQ multiplex PCR; TCRdb stores just in-frame clones and leaves some out. The sample has tens of thousands of clones; roughly 84% are singletons. What was sequenced was blood. The receptors come from a man in his fifties in good health.

This chain links TRBV30 with TRBJ2-7; weak D call: TRBD2 (5 bases). V gave up 3 bases and J gave up 10 bases, with 13 bases separating them. There are 11 residues in the CDR3. The germline V gene has CDR1 GTSNPN and CDR2 SVGIG (reference sequence). The chain's CDR3 is CAWRVDSSQYF. Written as DNA, the CDR3 is TGTGCCTGGAGGGTGGACTCCAGTCAGTACTTC.

The DNA for the CDR3 is TGTGCCAGCAGCAGAATCCCGGCGGTAACGCAAGAGACCCAGTACTTC. Amino acids: CASSRIPAVTQETQYF. The chain recombines TRBV9 with TRBJ2-5; no definite D call. The V and J ends lost 4 bases and 2 bases respectively, with 18 bases between them. Looked up from germline, CDR1 is SGDLS and CDR2 is YYNGEE. This CDR3 has 16 amino acids. Complete variable domain (other parts from reference TRBV9 and TRBJ2-5): DSGVTQTPKHLITATGQRVTLRCSPRSGDLSVYWYQQSLDQGLQFLIQYYNGEERAKGNILERFSAQQFPDLHSELNLSSLELGDSALYFCASSRIPAVTQETQYFGPGTRLLVL.

The J gene is TRBJ1-5, the V gene TRBV7-2; TRBD1 aligns across 7 bases. Germline V gene lookup returns CDR1 SGHTA and CDR2 FQGNSA. Germline trimming cut 1 base from V and 8 bases from J; bases unmatched to any gene: 5. The length of the CDR3 is 14 residues. In DNA, the CDR3 is TGTGCCAGCAGCTTAGAAAGGGGGCTAAAGCCCCAGCATTTT. It translates to CASSLERGLKPQHF.

This clone showed up just once. The chain has TRBV9 and TRBJ1-3; D possibly corresponds to TRBD1 (6 bases). The CDR3 is 15 amino acids. V was trimmed by 2 bases and J by 2 bases, leaving 11 bases between them. Germline CDR1 reads SGDLS; CDR2 reads YYNGEE. CDR3 loop: CASSVGPGAGNTIYF. The CDR3 DNA follows: TGTGCCAGCAGCGTGGGGCCAGGGGCTGGAAACACCATATATTTT.

To note about this clone: A read error may produce the germline difference seen at one junction end. The sample holds other DNA sequences that translate to the same CDR3. This chain connects TRBV27 to TRBJ2-6, with D tentatively TRBD1 (6 bases). Germline CDR1 MNHEY, CDR2 SMNVEV (reference sequence). The CDR3 sequence is 18 residues long. DNA of the CDR3: TGTGCCAGCTCCCTCCGGGACAAAATTGGTGTTGGGGCCAACGTTCTGACTTTC. Its translation is CASSLRDKIGVGANVLTF.

The chain uses TRBV30 and TRBJ2-5; D is ambiguous. Germline V gives CDR1 GTSNPN, CDR2 SVGIG (reference sequence). V was clipped by 2 bases and J by 5 bases, with 6 bases between them. The CDR3 totals 11 residues. As DNA, the CDR3 is TGTGCCTGGAGTATAACCGAGACCCAGTACTTC. It is translated as CAWSITETQYF.

The chain carries TRBV25-1 and TRBJ2-5, with D possibly TRBD2 on 6 matching bases. The germline V and J ends were trimmed by 1 base and 3 bases, with 15 bases remaining between them. This CDR3 is 16 amino acids long. The V gene's germline CDR1 is MGHDK and CDR2 SYGVNS. The CDR3 sequence is CASSEWASARKETQYF. DNA for the CDR3: TGTGCCAGCAGTGAATGGGCTAGCGCCAGAAAAGAGACCCAGTACTTC.

This sequence joins TRBV25-1 and TRBJ2-2; 7 nucleotides match TRBD1. Germline CDR1 is MGHDK and CDR2 is SYGVNS. V was pared by 6 bases and J by 1 base, with 11 bases of the junction left unmatched. The CDR3 extends over 17 amino acids. CDR3 sequence (DNA): TGTGCCAGCAGAGCCCCCCGGGACAGCATGAACACCGGGGAGCTGTTTTTT. Protein product: CASRAPRDSMNTGELFF.

The rearrangement joins TRBV2 to TRBJ1-1, with unresolved D. The germline CDR1 and CDR2 sequences are SNHLY and FYNNEI. The V end was cut by 3 bases, the J end by 0 bases, with 5 bases between. CDR3 length: 13 residues. The DNA of the CDR3 is TGTGCCAGCAGTGAGCAGGTGAACACTGAAGCTTTCTTT. This encodes CASSEQVNTEAFF.

Within the sample, this clone is medium-sized. The identical CDR3 is also encoded by other nucleotide sequences in the sample. This sequence joins TRBV28 and TRBJ1-6; D is ambiguous. Looked up from germline, CDR1 is MDHEN and CDR2 is SYDVKM. This CDR3 is built from 15 residues. V lost 5 bases to trimming and J lost 0 bases, with 8 bases between them. In DNA form, the CDR3 reads TGTGCCAGCAGTACTGGACCCTCCTATAATTCACCCCTCCACTTT. It specifies CASSTGPSYNSPLHF.

V is TRBV6-5 and J is TRBJ2-3; no reliable D call. V was cut by 10 bases and J by 3 bases, with 14 bases left in between. This CDR3 comprises 13 residues. Germline CDR1 is MNHEY and CDR2 is SVGAGI. The CDR3 is CAIKTGQTDTQYF. CDR3 in DNA: TGTGCCATCAAAACCGGGCAAACAGATACGCAGTATTTT.

This clone showed up many times. The gene calls are TRBV7-2 and TRBJ2-7; 8 nucleotides agree with TRBD1. Germline-derived CDR1 and CDR2 are SGHTA and FQGNSA. The CDR3 covers 13 residues. Unmatched junction bases numbered 7, after V lost 10 bases and J lost 2 bases. CDR3 nucleotide sequence: TGTGCCACAAGGGGACAGGCAACCTACGAGCAGTACTTC. This gives the protein CATRGQATYEQYF. The full variable domain, in which reference TRBV7-2 and TRBJ2-7 provide the parts outside the CDR3, is GAGVSQSPSNKVTEKGKDVELRCDPISGHTALYWYRQSLGQGLEFLIYFQGNSAPDKSGLPSDRFSAERTGGSVSTLTIQRTQQEDSAVYLCATRGQATYEQYFGPGTRLTVT.

The genes are TRBV28 and TRBJ1-2; 8 positions match TRBD1. The CDR3 is 14 residues long. Unmatched junction bases numbered 13, after V lost 10 bases and J lost 6 bases. From germline, CDR1 is MDHEN and CDR2 SYDVKM. The CDR3 reads CATVSEQGANGYTF. In DNA, the CDR3 is TGTGCCACCGTCTCGGAGCAGGGGGCGAATGGCTACACCTTC.

The chain has TRBV30 and TRBJ2-7; D perhaps matches TRBD1 (6 bases). Trimming stripped 5 bases from V and 4 bases from J, with 9 bases between. CDR3 length: 11 residues. Germline V gene sequence: CDR1 GTSNPN, CDR2 SVGIG (reference sequence). The DNA for the CDR3 is TGTGCCTGGGGCAGGGGATACGAGCAGTACTTC. Protein: CAWGRGYEQYF.

The chain recombines TRBV19 with TRBJ2-7; D is possibly TRBD1 (6 bases). The V end lost 1 base, the J end lost 7 bases, and 17 bases lay between the germline ends. CDR3 length: 15 residues. Germline V gene sequence: CDR1 LNHDA, CDR2 SQIVND (reference sequence). The CDR3: CASSIGVGAGGEQYF. As DNA, the CDR3 is TGTGCCAGTAGTATAGGGGTGGGGGCTGGAGGTGAGCAGTACTTC.

The chain has TRBV2 and TRBJ2-1; unclear D gene. The germline CDR1 and CDR2 sequences are SNHLY and FYNNEI. The CDR3 loop spans 11 amino acids. V gave up 6 bases and J gave up 7 bases, with 7 bases separating them. The CDR3 loop reads CASSLNNEQFF. The CDR3 nucleotides read TGTGCCAGCAGCCTTAATAATGAGCAGTTCTTC.

The rearrangement links TRBV19 to TRBJ1-1, with TRBD1 as a possible D gene (6 bases). The CDR3 covers 14 residues. Germline CDR1 reads LNHDA; CDR2 reads SQIVND (reference sequence). Trimming left V 3 bases short and J 11 bases short, with 19 bases between. The CDR3 region has the DNA TGTGCCAGTAGTATCCCGGGACAACTCCGAGGCGCTTTCTTT. Translating gives CASSIPGQLRGAFF.

The chain links TRBV7-9 to TRBJ2-1, with 8 positions matching TRBD1. Germline loops: CDR1 SEHNR, CDR2 FQNEAQ (reference sequence). The trim removed 5 bases at V and 12 bases at J, leaving 9 bases unmatched. The CDR3 spans 13 residues. The CDR3 reads CASSRQTGESQFF. CDR3 nucleotide sequence: TGTGCCAGCAGCCGTCAGACAGGGGAGTCGCAGTTCTTC. Full variable domain (missing parts from reference TRBV7-9 and TRBJ2-1): DTGVSQNPRHKITKRGQNVTFRCDPISEHNRLYWYRQTLGQGPEFLTYFQNEAQLEKSRLLSDRFSAERPKGSFSTLEIQRTEQGDSAMYLCASSRQTGESQFFGPGTRLTVL.

This chain uses TRBV30 with TRBJ1-5; no definite D call. The CDR3 is 13 residues long. Trimming removed 0 bases at V and 10 bases at J, with 13 bases between. Germline V CDR1 and CDR2: GTSNPN, SVGIG (reference sequence). CDR3 coding DNA: TGTGCCTGGAGTGTAGGCGAGGGAACCCCCCAGCATTTT. Encoded protein: CAWSVGEGTPQHF.

This clone appeared a single time. The V and J genes are TRBV5-1 and TRBJ2-3, with D hard to call. Germline lookup yields CDR1 SGHRS and CDR2 YFSETQ. V lost 3 bases and J 5 bases, leaving 10 bases between the germline ends. The CDR3 sequence is 13 residues long. As DNA, the CDR3 is TGCGCCAGCAGCTCCAATTCCGGAGATACGCAGTATTTT. This codes for CASSSNSGDTQYF. The full variable domain, completed using reference TRBV5-1 and TRBJ2-3, is KAGVTQTPRYLIKTRGQQVTLSCSPISGHRSVSWYQQTPGQGLQFLFEYFSETQRNKGNFPGRFSGRQFSNSRSEMNVSTLELGDSALYLCASSSNSGDTQYFGPGTRLTVL.

The chain joins TRBV20-1 to TRBJ1-2; 8 bases map to TRBD1. The CDR3 totals 14 residues. Trimming cost V 3 bases and J 4 bases; bases outside gene matches: 7. Looked up from germline, CDR1 is DFQATT and CDR2 is SNEGSKA (reference sequence). The CDR3 is CSASRGTGGYGYTF. As DNA, the CDR3 is TGCAGTGCTAGTCGCGGGACAGGAGGCTATGGCTACACCTTC.

The gene calls are TRBV9 and TRBJ1-4, with a tentative D call TRBD1 (5 bases). The germline V and J ends were trimmed by 4 bases and 0 bases, with 10 bases remaining between them. The CDR3 is 15 residues long. In germline, CDR1 is SGDLS, CDR2 YYNGEE. The chain's CDR3 is CASSFLGATNEKLFF. DNA for the CDR3: TGTGCCAGCAGCTTTTTAGGGGCAACTAATGAAAAACTGTTTTTT.

The genes are TRBV19 and TRBJ1-6; perhaps TRBD1 as D (5 bases). Germline lookup yields CDR1 LNHDA and CDR2 SQIVND (reference sequence). V dropped 5 bases and J dropped 10 bases, with 12 bases sitting between them. This CDR3 is 13 amino acids long. CDR3 loop: CASSFRDLSPLHF. Written as DNA, the CDR3 is TGTGCCAGTAGTTTCCGGGACCTCTCACCCCTCCACTTT.

The CDR3 here is CASSEAAQQETQYF. The CDR3 region has the DNA TGTGCCAGCAGTGAAGCGGCGCAACAAGAGACCCAGTACTTC. V usage is TRBV2 and J usage is TRBJ2-5; the D is unclear. Germline CDR1 and CDR2: SNHLY and FYNNEI. CDR3 length equals 14 residues. V lost 0 bases, J lost 2 bases, and 7 bases lay in between.

The chain has TRBV2 and TRBJ1-3; D ambiguous. The germline V gene has CDR1 SNHLY and CDR2 FYNNEI. This CDR3 is built from 16 residues. V was shortened by 6 bases and J by 0 bases, with 15 bases between the two germline ends. As DNA, the CDR3 is TGTGCCAGCAGCGGGTTGGCAATTGGCTCTGGAAACACCATATATTTT. Translated, it gives CASSGLAIGSGNTIYF.

The table lists this clone with a few counts. This sequence joins TRBV7-2 and TRBJ1-2; maybe TRBD1 (5 bases). Per germline, CDR1 SGHTA and CDR2 FQGNSA. The CDR3 totals 15 residues. V was clipped by 0 bases and J by 4 bases, with 12 bases between them. In nucleotides, the CDR3 is TGTGCCAGCAGCTTAGCTGGCGGGGCCACCTATGGCTACACCTTC. Amino acids: CASSLAGGATYGYTF. The variable domain in full, completed from reference TRBV7-2 and TRBJ1-2, reads GAGVSQSPSNKVTEKGKDVELRCDPISGHTALYWYRQSLGQGLEFLIYFQGNSAPDKSGLPSDRFSAERTGGSVSTLTIQRTQQEDSAVYLCASSLAGGATYGYTFGSGTRLTVV.

The chain couples TRBV5-1 to TRBJ2-1; D might be TRBD2 (6 bases). CDR1 SGHRS and CDR2 YFSETQ come from the germline V gene. V lost 0 bases, J lost 5 bases, and 6 bases lay in between. This CDR3 has 13 amino acids. The CDR3 sequence: CASSLGRDNEQFF. The CDR3 DNA follows: TGCGCCAGCAGCTTGGGGAGGGACAATGAGCAGTTCTTC.

This clone was seen a single time. V and J are TRBV29-1 and TRBJ1-2; 7 bases fit TRBD1. This CDR3 comprises 13 residues. Germline V lookup: CDR1 SQVTM, CDR2 ANQGSEA. The V segment lost 5 bases and the J segment 4 bases; nucleotides outside the gene matches: 7. CDR3 bases: TGCAGCGTTTATACAGGGGACGGCTATGGCTACACCTTC. This translates into CSVYTGDGYGYTF.

Relative to its sample, this clone is medium-sized. The rearrangement links TRBV7-9 to TRBJ2-3; possible D gene TRBD2, 5 bases. Germline-derived CDR1 and CDR2 are SEHNR and FQNEAQ (reference sequence). Trimming stripped 5 bases from V and 2 bases from J, with 26 bases between. This CDR3 spans 19 amino acids. The CDR3 DNA sequence: TGTGCCAGCAGCGGGGTATCAGAGACGAGGCTAGCTTACACAGATACGCAGTATTTT. The encoded protein is CASSGVSETRLAYTDTQYF. The full variable domain, its missing parts supplied by reference TRBV7-9 and TRBJ2-3, is DTGVSQNPRHKITKRGQNVTFRCDPISEHNRLYWYRQTLGQGPEFLTYFQNEAQLEKSRLLSDRFSAERPKGSFSTLEIQRTEQGDSAMYLCASSGVSETRLAYTDTQYFGPGTRLTVL.